The source of this T cell receptor (beta chain) is a study of T-cell reconstitution after alpha-beta-depleted transplantation in children. Study-wide results and caveats: Expanded clones from the graft, numbering several hundred, reportedly supplied alpha-beta T cells about two months after transplant. Fresh T-cell production supplied most of the T-cell counts and diversity seen one year after transplant. Some patients showed high day-60 TCRbeta diversity, which derived from surviving recipient T cells and thymic progenitors.

On this clonotype itself: Its specificity is not known.

CDR3 length: 13 amino acids. CDR1 and CDR2 from the germline V gene are DFQATT and SNEGSKA (reference sequence). Trimming shortened V by 8 bases and J by 5 bases, and 16 bases separated the two germline ends. This sample's TCRbeta library carried unique molecular identifier barcodes. TCRdb ran MiXCR on the PCR reads and lists one entry per CDR3 protein. The data show about 980,000 distinct CDR3 sequences, about 29% seen once. Sequenced here: PBMCs, mostly from graft donor cells, sampled 360 days after TCRalphabeta/CD19-depleted stem cell transplant. The TCR sequence derives from a boy younger than two who had a stem cell transplant for SCID, so the T cells may come from the graft donor. V usage is TRBV20-1 and J usage is TRBJ1-5, with D perhaps matching TRBD1 (5 bases). DNA of the CDR3: TGCAGTATACAGGCGGGTGGAGATCAGCCCCAGCATTTT. Amino acid sequence: CSIQAGGDQPQHF.